The 7 T cell receptor beta chains listed next were all sequenced from one sample in a study of blood T cell repertoires in COVID-19 (dated by TCRdb to about 2020). Library method: the immunoSEQ multiplex PCR assay. Not all clones reach the TCRdb copy of this immuneACCESS table, which keeps in-frame sequences only. Checked studies attribute under half of the gap to unresolved V genes and leave the rest unexplained. For this sample the table gives about 39,000 clones, of which approximately 80% were detected only once. The leading ten clones occupy 8% to 10% of the sample. The specimen sequenced was peripheral blood. The receptors originated from a man between 65 and 85 years old with active or convalescent COVID-19.

The rearrangement links TRBV2 to TRBJ2-5, with a tentative D call TRBD2 (6 bases). The CDR3 loop spans 14 amino acids. Looked up from germline, CDR1 is SNHLY and CDR2 is FYNNEI. V was pared by 8 bases and J by 0 bases, with 13 bases between. In DNA form, the CDR3 reads TGTGCCAGCTTTGGCGGGGACTACCAAGAGACCCAGTACTTC. It codes for CASFGGDYQETQYF.

The chain is built from TRBV28 and TRBJ1-2; 7 bases are a match to TRBD1. This CDR3 has 12 residues. CDR1 and CDR2 from the germline V gene are MDHEN and SYDVKM. V was pared by 4 bases and J by 7 bases, with 3 bases of the junction left unmatched. The CDR3: CASSSGTAGYTF. The CDR3 DNA is TGTGCCAGCAGTTCCGGGACAGCTGGCTACACCTTC.

This chain uses TRBV19 with TRBJ1-4; D is possibly TRBD1 (6 bases). Trimming shortened V by 7 bases and J by 5 bases, and 17 bases separated the two germline ends. Looked up from germline, CDR1 is LNHDA and CDR2 is SQIVND (reference sequence). This CDR3 has 15 amino acids. CDR3 bases: TGTGCCAGTACTTCAAGGGGGACCGTCAATGAAAAACTGTTTTTT. Translation gives CASTSRGTVNEKLFF.

The chain has TRBV7-2 and TRBJ1-4; 8 nucleotides line up with TRBD1. The CDR3 length is 13 residues. J lost 7 bases, V lost 3 bases, and 1 base had no gene match. CDR1 and CDR2 (germline): SGHTA, FQGNSA. In nucleotides, the CDR3 is TGTGCCAGCAGCTTTGGACAGGGTGAAAAACTGTTTTTT. It is translated as CASSFGQGEKLFF.

The chain couples TRBV24-1 to TRBJ1-2; D is perhaps TRBD1 (6 bases). This CDR3 comprises 15 residues. Germline-derived CDR1 and CDR2 are KGHDR and SFDVKD. V lost 7 bases and J 7 bases, leaving 21 bases between the germline ends. In DNA, the CDR3 is TGTGCCACCAGGTCCGCGGTGGCAGGGGAGGGTGGCTACACCTTC. It is translated as CATRSAVAGEGGYTF.

The rearrangement links TRBV18 to TRBJ1-2; 7 bases agree with TRBD1. After removal of 6 bases from V and 1 base from J, the junction contained 11 bases not matched to a gene. The CDR3 totals 16 residues. The germline V gene encodes CDR1 KGHSH and CDR2 LQKENI. The CDR3 reads CASSPWGGQDNYGYTF. The CDR3 DNA follows: TGTGCCAGCTCTCCCTGGGGAGGACAGGATAACTATGGCTACACCTTC.

This clone was detected a few times. DNA of the CDR3: TGTGCCAGCAGCTGGAGAATCAACTCTGGAAACACCATATATTTT. Translated: CASSWRINSGNTIYF. The V call is TRBV5-5, the J call TRBJ1-3; unclear D gene. This CDR3 is built from 15 residues. CDR1 and CDR2 (germline): SGHKS, YYEKEE (reference sequence). Trimming removed 3 bases from V and 0 bases from J, with 10 bases in between. The whole variable domain, remainder taken from reference TRBV5-5 and TRBJ1-3, is DAGVTQSPTHLIKTRGQQVTLRCSPISGHKSVSWYQQVLGQGPQFIFQYYEKEERGRGNFPDRFSARQFPNYSSELNVNALLLGDSALYLCASSWRINSGNTIYFGEGSWLTVV.